The clone carrying this T cell receptor (beta chain) has a count of ten or more. Its antigen is still unknown. The sequenced template was RNA, covering the TCR beta CDR3 region. HTBI-primed first-round RT-PCR preceded second-round multiplex PCR. TCRdb reanalysed the multiplex PCR reads using MiXCR and keeps one entry per CDR3 protein. The sample has fewer than 650,000 distinct CDR3 sequences; about 24% are singletons. This record comes from a study of Graves' ophthalmopathy and Graves' hyperthyroidism. Study information: Peripheral blood (taken before any treatment) was collected at initial diagnosis. Study findings and constraints: Among thyroid clonotypes expanded above 0.001 frequency, most also appeared in blood.

Trimming took 1 base from V and 3 from J; bases not matched to a gene: 2. CDR1 is SGHTA, CDR2 FQGNSA, per germline. The CDR3 contains 15 residues. The chain employs TRBV7-2 and TRBJ2-5, with 10 bases identical to TRBD2. Sequencing was carried out using peripheral blood. The sequence was obtained from a woman aged 18-29 years with stable Graves' hyperthyroidism. Some clones in this sample may be carry-over from other donors' samples. DNA for the CDR3: TGTGCCAGCAGCTTAGAAGGACTAGCGGAAGAGACCCAGTACTTC. Translating it yields CASSLEGLAEETQYF.